This entry concerns a single T cell receptor beta chain. Its antigen remains unidentified. These data originate in a study of cytomegalovirus exposure and HLA in healthy donors. Use of 60 Vbeta and 13 Jbeta primers characterized the PCR. Sequencing used immunoSEQ multiplex PCR; TCRdb keeps in-frame clones, though not all of them. The sample consists of about 130,000 clones, about 76% of them appearing once. CDR1 is MGHDK and CDR2 is SYGVNS in the germline V gene. The CDR3 covers 17 residues. V lost 4 bases to trimming and J lost 7 bases; unmatched junction nucleotides: 12. Study outcomes and limitations: In vitro work confirmed that a few CMV-associated chains recognize CMV antigens. Several of the most significant clusters appeared linked to common viral pathogens, based on a later analysis.

Sequencing was carried out using PBMCs. The genes are TRBV25-1 and TRBJ2-2; 10 bases line up with TRBD1. The receptor was derived from a woman aged 55-69 years in good health and CMV-seropositive. CDR3 sequence: CASSGTDRGRVIGELFF. Here the CDR3 DNA reads TGTGCCAGCAGTGGGACCGACAGGGGGCGCGTTATCGGGGAGCTGTTTTTT.